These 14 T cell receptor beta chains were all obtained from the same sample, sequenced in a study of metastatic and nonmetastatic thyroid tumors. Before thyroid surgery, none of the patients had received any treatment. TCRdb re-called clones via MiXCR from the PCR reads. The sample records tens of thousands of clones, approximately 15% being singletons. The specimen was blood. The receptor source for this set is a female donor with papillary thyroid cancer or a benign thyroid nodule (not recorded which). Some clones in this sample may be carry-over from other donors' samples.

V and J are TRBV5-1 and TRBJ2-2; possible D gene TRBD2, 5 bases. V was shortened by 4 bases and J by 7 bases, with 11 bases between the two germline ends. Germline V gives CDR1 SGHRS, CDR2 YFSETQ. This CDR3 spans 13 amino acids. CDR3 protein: CASSHGLDGELFF. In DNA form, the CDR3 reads TGCGCCAGCAGCCACGGACTCGACGGGGAGCTGTTTTTT. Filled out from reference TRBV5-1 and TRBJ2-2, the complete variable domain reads KAGVTQTPRYLIKTRGQQVTLSCSPISGHRSVSWYQQTPGQGLQFLFEYFSETQRNKGNFPGRFSGRQFSNSRSEMNVSTLELGDSALYLCASSHGLDGELFFGEGSRLTVL.

CDR3 sequence (DNA): TGCAGTGCTAGAAACAGGGAAGACTATGGCTACACCTTC. This translates into CSARNREDYGYTF. The genes are TRBV20-1 and TRBJ1-2; D is possibly TRBD1 (6 bases). The CDR3 is 13 amino acids. Deletions cut 2 bases from V and 3 bases from J, with 10 bases between. The germline V gene has CDR1 DFQATT and CDR2 SNEGSKA (reference sequence).

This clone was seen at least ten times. The CDR3 sequence is CASSQAQGLAGIHEQFF. CDR3 bases: TGTGCCAGCAGCCAAGCCCAGGGACTAGCGGGAATTCATGAGCAGTTCTTC. The chain combines TRBV14 with TRBJ2-1; 13 bases line up with TRBD2. Germline values: CDR1 SGHDN, CDR2 FVKESK. The CDR3 length is 17 residues. After removal of 1 base from V and 8 bases from J, the junction contained 8 bases not matched to a gene.

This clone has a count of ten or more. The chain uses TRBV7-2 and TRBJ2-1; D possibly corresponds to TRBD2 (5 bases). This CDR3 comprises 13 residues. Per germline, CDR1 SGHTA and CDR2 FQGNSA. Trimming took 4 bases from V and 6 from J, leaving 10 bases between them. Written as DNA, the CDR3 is TGTGCCAGCAGCTCCGGACTTAGCAATGAGCAGTTCTTC. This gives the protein CASSSGLSNEQFF. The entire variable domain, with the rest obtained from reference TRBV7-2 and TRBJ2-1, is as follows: GAGVSQSPSNKVTEKGKDVELRCDPISGHTALYWYRQSLGQGLEFLIYFQGNSAPDKSGLPSDRFSAERTGGSVSTLTIQRTQQEDSAVYLCASSSGLSNEQFFGPGTRLTVL.

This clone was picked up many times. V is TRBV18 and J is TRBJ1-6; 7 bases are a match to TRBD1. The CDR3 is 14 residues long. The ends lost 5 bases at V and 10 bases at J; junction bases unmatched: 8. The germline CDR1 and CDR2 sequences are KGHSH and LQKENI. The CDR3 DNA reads TGTGCCAGCTCATGGGACAGCTCCCACTCACCCCTCCACTTT. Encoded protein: CASSWDSSHSPLHF. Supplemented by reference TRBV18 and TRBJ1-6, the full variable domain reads NAGVMQNPRHLVRRRGQEARLRCSPMKGHSHVYWYRQLPEEGLKFMVYLQKENIIDESGMPKERFSAEFPKEGPSILRIQQVVRGDSAAYFCASSWDSSHSPLHFGNGTRLTVT.

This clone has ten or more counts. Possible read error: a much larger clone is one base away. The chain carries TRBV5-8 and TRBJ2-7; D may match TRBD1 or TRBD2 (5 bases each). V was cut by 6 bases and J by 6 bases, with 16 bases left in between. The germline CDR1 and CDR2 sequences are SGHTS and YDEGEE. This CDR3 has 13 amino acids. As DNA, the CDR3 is TGTGCCAGCATCTCCTCCTCAGGGAGCGAGCAGTACTTC. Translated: CASISSSGSEQYF.

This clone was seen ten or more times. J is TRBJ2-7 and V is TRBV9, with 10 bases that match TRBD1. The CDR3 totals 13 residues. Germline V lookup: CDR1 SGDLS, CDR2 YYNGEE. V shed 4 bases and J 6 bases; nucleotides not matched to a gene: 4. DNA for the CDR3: TGTGCCAGCAGCAGTGGACAGGGGGGCGAGCAGTACTTC. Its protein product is CASSSGQGGEQYF. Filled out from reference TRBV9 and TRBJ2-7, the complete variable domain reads DSGVTQTPKHLITATGQRVTLRCSPRSGDLSVYWYQQSLDQGLQFLIQYYNGEERAKGNILERFSAQQFPDLHSELNLSSLELGDSALYFCASSSGQGGEQYFGPGTRLTVT.

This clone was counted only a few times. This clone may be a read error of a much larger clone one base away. The CDR3 here is CSVTGTIGISYEQYF. CDR3 in DNA: TGCAGCGTCACCGGGACTATCGGGATCTCCTACGAGCAGTACTTC. This rearrangement joins TRBV29-1 to TRBJ2-7, with 7 bases fitting TRBD2. The CDR3 has 15 residues. Trimming removed 6 bases from V and 0 bases from J; junction bases left unmatched: 11. Germline CDR1 and CDR2: SQVTM and ANQGSEA.

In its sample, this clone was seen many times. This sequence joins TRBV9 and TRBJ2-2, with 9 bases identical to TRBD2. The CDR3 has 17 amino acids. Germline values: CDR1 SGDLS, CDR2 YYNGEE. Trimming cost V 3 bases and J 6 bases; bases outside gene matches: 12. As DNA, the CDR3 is TGTGCCAGCAGCGATCCTAGCGGGAAAGTCGGGGCCGGGGAGCTGTTTTTT. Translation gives CASSDPSGKVGAGELFF.

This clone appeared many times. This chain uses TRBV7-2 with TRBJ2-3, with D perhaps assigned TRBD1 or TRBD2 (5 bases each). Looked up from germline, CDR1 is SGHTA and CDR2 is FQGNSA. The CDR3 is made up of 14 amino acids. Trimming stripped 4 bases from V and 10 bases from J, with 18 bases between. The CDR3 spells CASSWDLITRAQYF. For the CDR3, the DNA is TGTGCCAGCAGCTGGGACCTCATAACCCGGGCGCAGTATTTT.

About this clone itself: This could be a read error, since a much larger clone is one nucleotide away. CDR3 in DNA: TGTGCCAGCGGCGCCGGGGAAGCAGATACGCAGTATTTT. This gives the protein CASGAGEADTQYF. The chain uses TRBV6-1 and TRBJ2-3; tentative D call: TRBD2 (5 bases). V gave up 8 bases and J gave up 4 bases, with 13 bases separating them. Germline V gene sequence: CDR1 MNHNS, CDR2 SASEGT. The CDR3 loop spans 13 amino acids.

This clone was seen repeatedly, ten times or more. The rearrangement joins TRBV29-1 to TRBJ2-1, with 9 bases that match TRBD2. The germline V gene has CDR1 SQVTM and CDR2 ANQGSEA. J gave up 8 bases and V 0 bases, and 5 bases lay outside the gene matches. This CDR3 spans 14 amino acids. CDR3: CSVEEETSGYEQFF. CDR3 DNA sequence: TGCAGCGTTGAAGAAGAAACTAGCGGGTATGAGCAGTTCTTC.

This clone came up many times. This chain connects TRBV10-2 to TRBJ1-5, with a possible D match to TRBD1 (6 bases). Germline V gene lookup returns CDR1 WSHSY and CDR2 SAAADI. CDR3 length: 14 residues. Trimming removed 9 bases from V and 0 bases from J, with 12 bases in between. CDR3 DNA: TGCGCCAGTAGCGAGGGGGATAGCAATCAGCCCCAGCATTTT. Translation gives CASSEGDSNQPQHF.

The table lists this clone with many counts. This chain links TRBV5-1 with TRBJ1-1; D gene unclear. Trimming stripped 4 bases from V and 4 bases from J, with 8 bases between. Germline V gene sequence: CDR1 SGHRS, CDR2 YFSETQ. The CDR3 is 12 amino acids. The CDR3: CASSPLGTEAFF. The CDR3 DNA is TGCGCCAGCAGCCCGCTGGGCACTGAAGCTTTCTTT.